The rows below give T cell receptor beta chains drawn from one sample of a study of blood T cell repertoires in COVID-19. The table came from immunoSEQ multiplex PCR; TCRdb's copy has only in-frame clones and leaves some out. The table shows approximately 69,000 clones, with 82% occurring only once. The sample consisted of peripheral blood. The receptors here all came from a woman of 80 years or more with acute or convalescent COVID-19. CDR3s include the opening cysteine and the closing phenylalanine or tryptophan. Fields, in order: V gene, D gene, J gene, clone size, CDR3 DNA, CDR3 protein. A D gene is named only where the DNA matches it firmly. The listing skips clone size in some rows; elsewhere it reads once, few, many or a size class.

V gene: TRBV2
D gene: TRBD2
J gene: TRBJ2-7
clone size: NA
CDR3 DNA: TGTGCCAGCAAGTGGACTAGCGGCCTCTCCTACGAGCAGTACTTC
CDR3 protein: CASKWTSGLSYEQYF

V gene: TRBV29-1
D gene: TRBD1
J gene: TRBJ2-1
clone size: NA
CDR3 DNA: TGCAGCGTTCGACAGGGGATCGATGAGCAGTTCTTC
CDR3 protein: CSVRQGIDEQFF

V gene: TRBV6-5
D gene: TRBD2
J gene: TRBJ2-2
clone size: NA
CDR3 DNA: TGTGCCAGCAGGTTTAGCGGGAGGGCCGCCGGGGAGCTGTTTTTT
CDR3 protein: CASRFSGRAAGELFF

V gene: TRBV24-1
D gene: TRBD1
J gene: TRBJ2-5
clone size: NA
CDR3 DNA: TGTGCCACCAGTGATGACGGACAGGGGTACCAAGAGACCCAGTACTTC
CDR3 protein: CATSDDGQGYQETQYF

V gene: TRBV28
D gene: TRBD1
J gene: TRBJ2-3
clone size: NA
CDR3 DNA: TGTGCCAGCAGTGGCAGGGGGAACGGAGATACGCAGTATTTT
CDR3 protein: CASSGRGNGDTQYF

V gene: TRBV5-1
D gene: TRBD1
J gene: TRBJ1-1
clone size: NA
CDR3 DNA: TGCGCCAGCAGGGTTACAGGGGGCACTGAAGCTTTCTTT
CDR3 protein: CASRVTGGTEAFF

V gene: TRBV29-1
D gene: TRBD1
J gene: TRBJ2-5
clone size: NA
CDR3 DNA: TGCAGCGCCCTGGGACAGGGGGTTTTAGAGACCCAGTACTTC
CDR3 protein: CSALGQGVLETQYF

V gene: TRBV19
D gene: NA
J gene: TRBJ1-4
clone size: NA
CDR3 DNA: TGTGCCAGTACCTATAGGCACCGCGGTAATGAAAAACTGTTTTTT
CDR3 protein: CASTYRHRGNEKLFF

V gene: TRBV13
D gene: NA
J gene: TRBJ1-1
clone size: NA
CDR3 DNA: TGTGCCAGCAGTCCCCTCCAGGTTGATGCAGCTTTCTTT
CDR3 protein: CASSPLQVDAAFF

V gene: TRBV19
D gene: TRBD1
J gene: TRBJ2-7
clone size: NA
CDR3 DNA: TGTGCTTCGGGACAGATCTACGAGCAGTACTTC
CDR3 protein: CASGQIYEQYF

V gene: TRBV27
D gene: NA
J gene: TRBJ1-2
clone size: NA
CDR3 DNA: TGTGCCAGCAGTTTTCGTAACGGGGGGCGAAGTGGCTACACCTTC
CDR3 protein: CASSFRNGGRSGYTF

V gene: TRBV3-1/TRBV3-2
D gene: NA
J gene: TRBJ2-5
clone size: NA
CDR3 DNA: TGTGCCAGCAGCCACCCGGGCGGGTACCAAGAGACCCAGTACTTC
CDR3 protein: CASSHPGGYQETQYF

V gene: TRBV7-8
D gene: TRBD2
J gene: TRBJ2-3
clone size: NA
CDR3 DNA: TGTGCCAGCAGCATGACTAGCGGCACAGATACGCAGTATTTT
CDR3 protein: CASSMTSGTDTQYF

V gene: TRBV11-2
D gene: TRBD1
J gene: TRBJ2-7
clone size: NA
CDR3 DNA: TGTGCCAGCAGCCCAGGGGGCACCTCCTACGAGCAGTACTTC
CDR3 protein: CASSPGGTSYEQYF

V gene: TRBV2
D gene: TRBD1
J gene: TRBJ2-7
clone size: NA
CDR3 DNA: TGTGCCAGCATTGGGACAGGCCATACCTACGAGCAGTACTTC
CDR3 protein: CASIGTGHTYEQYF

V gene: TRBV19
D gene: TRBD2
J gene: TRBJ2-1
clone size: few
CDR3 DNA: TGTGCCAGTAGTGCGGGAGGGCGACCTCACAATGAGCAGTTCTTC
CDR3 protein: CASSAGGRPHNEQFF

V gene: TRBV5-1
D gene: NA
J gene: TRBJ1-1
clone size: few
CDR3 DNA: TGCGCCAGCAGCTTGGGGGCCTTTCCGAACACTGAAGCTTTCTTT
CDR3 protein: CASSLGAFPNTEAFF

V gene: TRBV5-5
D gene: TRBD2
J gene: TRBJ2-2
clone size: NA
CDR3 DNA: TGTGCCAGCAGCTTGGGGTCCAGCGGGGCGAACACCGGGGAGCTGTTTTTT
CDR3 protein: CASSLGSSGANTGELFF

V gene: TRBV4-1
D gene: NA
J gene: TRBJ2-5
clone size: NA
CDR3 DNA: TGCGCCAGCAGCCAGGGTTTGGCAGGGTCGAAGACCCAGTACTTC
CDR3 protein: CASSQGLAGSKTQYF

V gene: TRBV19
D gene: NA
J gene: TRBJ1-1
clone size: NA
CDR3 DNA: TGTGCCAGTAACGGCGAGCGGGGGCAGCTTTTT
CDR3 protein: CASNGERGQLF

V gene: TRBV3-1/TRBV3-2
D gene: NA
J gene: TRBJ1-2
clone size: NA
CDR3 DNA: TGTGCCAGCAGCCAAGCCGGCAGGGACTATGGCTACACCTTC
CDR3 protein: CASSQAGRDYGYTF

V gene: TRBV19
D gene: TRBD2
J gene: TRBJ2-1
clone size: once
CDR3 DNA: TGTGCCAGTGGGACTAGCGGGAGCAGGGAGCAGTTCTTC
CDR3 protein: CASGTSGSREQFF

V gene: TRBV24-1
D gene: NA
J gene: TRBJ1-4
clone size: NA
CDR3 DNA: TGTGCCACCAGTGGAAACAGGAATGAAAAACTGTTTTTT
CDR3 protein: CATSGNRNEKLFF

V gene: TRBV11-3
D gene: TRBD2
J gene: TRBJ2-1
clone size: once
CDR3 DNA: TGTGCCAGCAGCTTAGATAAATGGGGACTAGCGGGAGCAAACAATGAGCAGTTCTTC
CDR3 protein: CASSLDKWGLAGANNEQFF

V gene: TRBV6-4
D gene: NA
J gene: TRBJ1-4
clone size: NA
CDR3 DNA: TGTGCCAGCAGTGACTCGAGAGCTAATGAAAAACTGTTTTTT
CDR3 protein: CASSDSRANEKLFF

V gene: TRBV10-1
D gene: TRBD2
J gene: TRBJ2-1
clone size: NA
CDR3 DNA: TGCGCCAGCAGTTCTAGCGGGGCATACAATGAGCAGTTCTTC
CDR3 protein: CASSSSGAYNEQFF

V gene: TRBV11-2
D gene: NA
J gene: TRBJ2-2
clone size: NA
CDR3 DNA: TGTGCCAGCAGCCGGGGGACTCAAAACACCGGGGAGCTGTTTTTT
CDR3 protein: CASSRGTQNTGELFF

V gene: TRBV4-3
D gene: TRBD2
J gene: TRBJ2-3
clone size: NA
CDR3 DNA: TGCGCCAGCAGCCAACGGATCGGGAGGGATACGCAGTATTTT
CDR3 protein: CASSQRIGRDTQYF

V gene: TRBV24-1
D gene: NA
J gene: TRBJ2-2
clone size: NA
CDR3 DNA: TGTGCCACCAGGGCCCCCGTCGGGGAGCTGTTTTTT
CDR3 protein: CATRAPVGELFF

V gene: TRBV27
D gene: TRBD2
J gene: TRBJ2-7
clone size: NA
CDR3 DNA: TGTGCCAGCAAGTTAGAAGCGGGACCTTCCTACGAGCAGTACTTC
CDR3 protein: CASKLEAGPSYEQYF

V gene: TRBV28
D gene: NA
J gene: TRBJ2-3
clone size: NA
CDR3 DNA: TGTGCCAGCAGTTTATTAGCCCGCACAGATACGCAGTATTTT
CDR3 protein: CASSLLARTDTQYF

V gene: TRBV5-1
D gene: NA
J gene: TRBJ2-5
clone size: NA
CDR3 DNA: TGCGCCAGCAGCTTAGGGGGGACAGTTCAAGAGACCCAGTACTTC
CDR3 protein: CASSLGGTVQETQYF

V gene: TRBV5-1
D gene: NA
J gene: TRBJ2-5
clone size: NA
CDR3 DNA: TGCGCCAGCAGCTTGGCCCTAGGACTTCAAGAGACCCAGTACTTC
CDR3 protein: CASSLALGLQETQYF

V gene: TRBV5-6
D gene: TRBD1
J gene: TRBJ1-2
clone size: NA
CDR3 DNA: TGTGCCAGCAGCTTGTATAGGGGACAGGGTCCAATTGGCTACACCTTC
CDR3 protein: CASSLYRGQGPIGYTF

V gene: TRBV6-5
D gene: TRBD1
J gene: TRBJ1-4
clone size: NA
CDR3 DNA: TGTGCCAGCAGTACCCCGGGACAGGGGGTTGAAAAACTGTTTTTT
CDR3 protein: CASSTPGQGVEKLFF

V gene: TRBV5-1
D gene: TRBD2
J gene: TRBJ2-1
clone size: NA
CDR3 DNA: TGCGCCAGCAGCTTGGGCCTAGCGGGAGGCTGGGCGACCCGAAAAAATGAGCAGTTCTTC
CDR3 protein: CASSLGLAGGWATRKNEQFF

V gene: TRBV19
D gene: TRBD1
J gene: TRBJ1-2
clone size: NA
CDR3 DNA: TGTGCCAGTAGCCTAAGGGGGCCCAATTATGGCTACACCTTC
CDR3 protein: CASSLRGPNYGYTF

V gene: TRBV5-1
D gene: NA
J gene: TRBJ2-7
clone size: NA
CDR3 DNA: TGCGCCAGCAGCTTCGGCGGGGACAGTCACTACGAGCAGTACTTC
CDR3 protein: CASSFGGDSHYEQYF

V gene: TRBV5-1
D gene: TRBD2
J gene: TRBJ2-7
clone size: NA
CDR3 DNA: TGCGCCAGCAGCTCCTGGCCGGGACTAGCGGGCTCCTCCTACGAGCAGTACTTC
CDR3 protein: CASSSWPGLAGSSYEQYF

V gene: TRBV12-3/TRBV12-4
D gene: NA
J gene: TRBJ1-1
clone size: NA
CDR3 DNA: TGTGCCAGCAGTTTGATGAGGGCTGAAGCTTTCTTT
CDR3 protein: CASSLMRAEAFF

V gene: TRBV7-9
D gene: NA
J gene: TRBJ1-2
clone size: NA
CDR3 DNA: TGTGCCAGCAGCCCCCTTACAAGGGGCCGGGGCTACACCTTC
CDR3 protein: CASSPLTRGRGYTF

V gene: TRBV5-4
D gene: NA
J gene: TRBJ2-7
clone size: once
CDR3 DNA: TGTGCCAGCAGCGTCGCCAGGGTCCCCTACGAGCAGTACTTC
CDR3 protein: CASSVARVPYEQYF

V gene: TRBV6-2/TRBV6-3
D gene: NA
J gene: TRBJ2-1
clone size: NA
CDR3 DNA: TGTGCCAGCAGCGATCGACTAGGAGGCTACAATGAGCAGTTCTTC
CDR3 protein: CASSDRLGGYNEQFF

V gene: TRBV6-5
D gene: NA
J gene: TRBJ1-1
clone size: NA
CDR3 DNA: TGTGCCAGCGAGTCATGGGGGGGATTGAACACTGAAGCTTTCTTT
CDR3 protein: CASESWGGLNTEAFF

V gene: TRBV2
D gene: NA
J gene: TRBJ2-1
clone size: NA
CDR3 DNA: TGTGCCAGCAGTCTCCCGGGACTTGCTTCATACAATGAGCAGTTCTTC
CDR3 protein: CASSLPGLASYNEQFF

V gene: TRBV5-1
D gene: TRBD2
J gene: TRBJ2-5
clone size: NA
CDR3 DNA: TGCGCCAGCAGCACGGGACTAGCGGGACTTCAAGAGACCCAGTACTTC
CDR3 protein: CASSTGLAGLQETQYF

V gene: TRBV7-2
D gene: NA
J gene: TRBJ1-1
clone size: NA
CDR3 DNA: TGTGCCAGCAGCTCCCCCGGATTGGGGGGTAGCACTGAAGCTTTCTTT
CDR3 protein: CASSSPGLGGSTEAFF

V gene: TRBV6-5
D gene: TRBD1
J gene: TRBJ1-2
clone size: NA
CDR3 DNA: TGTGCCAGCAGTTACGACAGGGCAATCGGCTACACCTTC
CDR3 protein: CASSYDRAIGYTF

V gene: TRBV20-1
D gene: NA
J gene: TRBJ1-1
clone size: NA
CDR3 DNA: TGCAGTGCCGCGGAAACTGAAGCTTTCTTT
CDR3 protein: CSAAETEAFF

V gene: TRBV30
D gene: NA
J gene: TRBJ1-6
clone size: NA
CDR3 DNA: TGTGCTGTCCGGGAACCCCTCCACTTT
CDR3 protein: CAVREPLHF

V gene: TRBV28
D gene: TRBD2
J gene: TRBJ2-1
clone size: NA
CDR3 DNA: TGTGCCAGCATCCCAAAGGGGCGGGAGGCTAGGAATGAGCAGTTCTTC
CDR3 protein: CASIPKGREARNEQFF

V gene: TRBV19
D gene: TRBD1
J gene: TRBJ2-2
clone size: once
CDR3 DNA: TGTGCCAGTAGGGGCGGACAGGGGGCAACCGGGGAGCTGTTTTTT
CDR3 protein: CASRGGQGATGELFF

V gene: TRBV28
D gene: TRBD1
J gene: TRBJ1-2
clone size: NA
CDR3 DNA: TGTGCCATTAAGCAGGACAGGGGCTTCGGCTACACCTTC
CDR3 protein: CAIKQDRGFGYTF

V gene: TRBV24-1
D gene: NA
J gene: TRBJ2-3
clone size: NA
CDR3 DNA: TGTGCCACCAGTGACCCCCAGGGTCTTGGCACAGATACGCAGTATTTT
CDR3 protein: CATSDPQGLGTDTQYF

V gene: TRBV11-3
D gene: NA
J gene: TRBJ2-7
clone size: once
CDR3 DNA: TGTGCCAGCAGCCCTCCGCTCCGGGACTACGAGCAGTACTTC
CDR3 protein: CASSPPLRDYEQYF

V gene: TRBV28
D gene: NA
J gene: TRBJ1-2
clone size: NA
CDR3 DNA: TGTGCCAGCAGTTTCCGGGTTAACTATGGCTACACCTTC
CDR3 protein: CASSFRVNYGYTF

V gene: TRBV7-7
D gene: NA
J gene: TRBJ2-3
clone size: NA
CDR3 DNA: TGTGCCAGCAGCCCCAGGGGGGTCCCAGATACGCAGTATTTT
CDR3 protein: CASSPRGVPDTQYF